This T cell receptor beta chain was documented in a study of cytomegalovirus exposure and HLA in healthy donors. General study results and limits: Per a prior analysis, the majority of TCR beta V segments were productive roughly 87% or roughly 30% of the time. There were some public TCRs occurring in many donors, but most TCR sequences were rare. Common viral pathogens (according to a later analysis) appeared linked to several of the most significant clusters.

With regard to this clone: Its target is unknown. The sample has other DNA sequences that encode this CDR3 too.

The PCR made use of 60 Vbeta and 13 Jbeta primers. Data came from immunoSEQ multiplex PCR; TCRdb stores just in-frame clones and leaves some out. The sample lists over 150,000 clones, approximately 77% occurring once. Looked up from germline, CDR1 is SGHVS and CDR2 is FQNEAQ. J gave up 4 bases and V 4 bases, and 3 bases lay outside the gene matches. The CDR3 has 15 residues. The V gene is TRBV7-8, the J gene TRBJ2-5; 13 nucleotides match TRBD2. Specimen: PBMCs. This clonotype was sampled from a male donor in good health and CMV-seropositive. In nucleotides, the CDR3 is TGTGCCAGCAGCTCCACTAGCGGGGGGGGAGAGACCCAGTACTTC. Residues: CASSSTSGGGETQYF. Using reference TRBV7-8 and TRBJ2-5 for the parts outside the CDR3, the full variable domain is GAGVSQSPRYKVAKRGQDVALRCDPISGHVSLFWYQQALGQGPEFLTYFQNEAQLDKSGLPSDRFFAERPEGSVSTLKIQRTQQEDSAVYLCASSSTSGGGETQYFGPGTRLLVL.